The next 27 T cell receptor beta chains were all read from a single sample in a study. Treg sorting used a CD4+CD25+CD127-/low gate. Via MiXCR, TCRdb re-called the 5' RACE reads, giving one row per CDR3 protein. Of fewer than 50,000 distinct CDR3 sequences listed, 22% are singletons. Sequenced sample: Tregs sorted from a lymph node. The receptors were sampled from a female donor with breast cancer.

This clonotype has at least ten counts. The rearrangement links TRBV12-3 or TRBV12-4 to TRBJ1-3, with a possible D match to TRBD1 (6 bases). The V end lost 5 bases, the J end lost 1 base, and 12 bases lay between the germline ends. The CDR3 sequence is 15 residues long. Here the CDR3 DNA reads TGTGCCAGCAGTCCAGGGGCTATTTCTGGAAACACCATATATTTT. It specifies CASSPGAISGNTIYF.

Comment on this clonotype: A read error may account for a junction end that differs from germline. The chain is built from TRBV29-1 and TRBJ2-2; no clear D. The CDR3 runs to 12 residues. Germline CDR1 is SQVTM and CDR2 is ANQGSEA. Written as DNA, the CDR3 is TGCAGCGTTAAAGAGAACACCGGGGAGCTGTTTTTT. Its protein product is CSVKENTGELFF.

Remarks on this clonotype: Sequence at one end of the junction differs from germline and may be a read error. The chain carries TRBV7-7 and TRBJ2-1, with 8 bases aligning to TRBD2. Germline CDR1 and CDR2: SSHAT and FNYEAQ (reference sequence). The CDR3 extends over 19 amino acids. The CDR3, as DNA: TGTGCTAGCAGCTTATTACTAACGGGAGGGCCGGGAACCTACAATGAGCAGTTCTTC. This gives the protein CASSLLLTGGPGTYNEQFF.

About this clonotype: This sequence may be a read error, since a much larger clone differs from it by one base. The chain is built from TRBV20-1 and TRBJ1-1; D perhaps matches TRBD1 (6 bases). Germline assignment: CDR1 DFQATT and CDR2 SNEGSKA (reference sequence). The CDR3 loop spans 14 amino acids. The CDR3 nucleotides read TGCGGTGCTAGAGATCAGGGGATGAGCACTGAAGCTTTCTTT. Translating it yields CGARDQGMSTEAFF.

Of note for this clonotype: A read error may explain this, as a much larger clone is one base away. V is TRBV12-3 or TRBV12-4 and J is TRBJ2-2; D may match TRBD1 or TRBD2 (5 bases each). The CDR3 covers 14 residues. CDR3 residues: CASQGTRGTGEQFF. The DNA for the CDR3 is TGTGCCAGCCAAGGGACCAGAGGGACCGGGGAGCAGTTTTTT.

In this sample, this clonotype turned up a few times. V is TRBV20-1 and J is TRBJ2-7, with 11 bases identical to TRBD1. J lost 1 base, V lost 1 base, and 9 bases had no gene match. Germline CDR1 and CDR2: DFQATT and SNEGSKA (reference sequence). The CDR3 is made up of 17 amino acids. In DNA, the CDR3 is TGCAGTGCTAGAGGCAGGACAGGGGGCACCTCATCCTACGAGCAGTACTTC. It codes for CSARGRTGGTSSYEQYF.

The V call is TRBV28, the J call TRBJ1-4; 7 bases agree with TRBD1. Germline CDR1 MDHEN, CDR2 SYDVKM. V shed 7 bases and J 3 bases; nucleotides not matched to a gene: 8. The CDR3 covers 15 residues. The CDR3 loop is CASTTYGTANEKLFF. For the CDR3, the DNA is TGTGCCAGCACTACATACGGGACAGCTAATGAAAAACTGTTTTTT.

The sample holds many counts of this clonotype. This chain connects TRBV20-1 to TRBJ2-1; possibly TRBD1 for D (6 bases). The CDR3 length is 14 residues. Germline V gene lookup returns CDR1 DFQATT and CDR2 SNEGSKA (reference sequence). The V end lost 0 bases, the J end lost 8 bases, and 14 bases lay between the germline ends. Here the CDR3 DNA reads TGCAGTGCTAGAGATCGCCAGGGGTGGGATGAGCAGTTCTTC. Translation: CSARDRQGWDEQFF.

This clonotype appeared a few times. The chain couples TRBV5-1 to TRBJ2-2; TRBD2 might be the D (6 bases). This CDR3 contains 14 residues. Looked up from germline, CDR1 is SGHRS and CDR2 is YFSETQ. V lost 9 bases, J lost 0 bases, and 12 bases lay in between. CDR3 in DNA: TGCGCCACCCGGGACTTCGCGAACACCGGGGAGCTGTTTTTT. The encoded protein is CATRDFANTGELFF.

Turning to this clonotype: An end of the junction differs from the germline gene, which may be a read error. This rearrangement joins TRBV13 to TRBJ2-7; 8 positions match TRBD1. There are 15 residues in the CDR3. CDR1 PRHDT and CDR2 FYEKMQ come from the germline V gene (reference sequence). CDR3 in amino acids: CAGSPGTGSSYEQYF. The CDR3 DNA reads as TGTGCCGGCAGCCCTGGGACAGGTTCGTCCTACGAGCAGTACTTC.

This clonotype was observed at least ten times. The V gene is TRBV4-1, the J gene TRBJ2-4, with D perhaps TRBD1 (6 bases). With 1 base removed from V and 7 bases from J, the gap between germline ends came to 8 bases. The CDR3 extends over 13 amino acids. CDR1 is MGHRA, CDR2 YSYEKL, per germline. CDR3 loop: CASSQVQGNIQYF. In nucleotides, the CDR3 is TGCGCCAGCAGCCAAGTTCAGGGGAACATTCAGTACTTC.

The table lists this clonotype with a few counts. The V call is TRBV15, the J call TRBJ2-3; a possible D gene is TRBD2 (6 bases). This CDR3 is 15 amino acids long. V was clipped by 1 base and J by 0 bases, with 8 bases between them. In germline, CDR1 is LNHNV, CDR2 YYDKDF (reference sequence). Here the CDR3 DNA reads TGTGCCACCAGCAGAGGGACTACCAGCACAGATACGCAGTATTTT. Translated, it gives CATSRGTTSTDTQYF.

This clonotype was counted a few times. V gene TRBV6-5 combines with J gene TRBJ2-1, with 9 bases lining up with TRBD2. CDR1 and CDR2 from the germline V gene are MNHEY and SVGAGI. The CDR3 spans 17 residues. V trimming: 5 bases; J trimming: 2 bases; junction bases outside the gene matches: 10. In DNA form, the CDR3 reads TGTGCCAGCAGTAGCCGCGGGAGGGCCTGGACCTACAATGAGCAGTTCTTC. This translates into CASSSRGRAWTYNEQFF.

This clonotype was counted many times. The chain combines TRBV5-1 with TRBJ2-3; 13 bases fit TRBD2. This CDR3 is 17 amino acids long. Per germline, CDR1 SGHRS and CDR2 YFSETQ. V shed 0 bases, J shed 3 bases, and the junction held 4 bases outside the gene matches. The CDR3 protein is CASSLAPTSGRTDTQYF. The CDR3 DNA sequence: TGCGCCAGCAGCTTGGCCCCGACTAGCGGGAGGACAGATACGCAGTATTTT.

This clonotype is deemed medium-sized. The chain has TRBV18 and TRBJ2-7; 9 bases are shared with TRBD1. Per the germline V gene, CDR1 is KGHSH and CDR2 is LQKENI. CDR3 length: 15 residues. Germline trimming cut 4 bases from V and 11 bases from J; bases unmatched to any gene: 15. The CDR3 protein is CASSQNARDRDLEYF. CDR3 nucleotide sequence: TGTGCCAGCTCACAAAACGCCCGGGACAGGGATTTGGAGTACTTC.

In its sample, this clonotype was seen a few times. The rearrangement links TRBV6-2 or TRBV6-3 to TRBJ2-3, with 8 bases fitting TRBD1. In germline, CDR1 is MNHEY, CDR2 SVGEGT. With 5 bases clipped from V and 5 bases from J, the junction kept 6 bases outside the gene matches. There are 14 residues in the CDR3. CDR3 DNA sequence: TGTGCCAGCAGTACCCGGACAGGGATAGATACGCAGTATTTT. As protein: CASSTRTGIDTQYF.

This clonotype showed up many times. The chain couples TRBV6-5 to TRBJ2-1; perhaps D is TRBD1 or TRBD2 (5 bases each). CDR1 is MNHEY and CDR2 is SVGAGI in the germline V gene. The CDR3 has 11 residues. Trimming stripped 5 bases from V and 13 bases from J, with 12 bases between. DNA for the CDR3: TGTGCCAGCAGTGCCGGGACCCGACAGTTCTTC. Translated: CASSAGTRQFF.

This clonotype was observed a few times. V is TRBV5-1 and J is TRBJ2-3; TRBD2 agrees at 9 bases. This CDR3 contains 15 residues. CDR1 is SGHRS and CDR2 is YFSETQ in the germline V gene. V shed 5 bases and J 4 bases; nucleotides not matched to a gene: 8. CDR3 sequence (DNA): TGCGCCAGCAGTACCGTAGCGGGAGATGCAGATACGCAGTATTTT. Translated, it gives CASSTVAGDADTQYF.

This clonotype was observed a handful of times. This chain connects TRBV6-5 to TRBJ2-5; D might be TRBD1 or TRBD2, each matching 5 bases. V dropped 0 bases and J dropped 5 bases, with 13 bases sitting between them. CDR3 length: 15 amino acids. Per germline, CDR1 MNHEY and CDR2 SVGAGI. The CDR3 reads CASSYSGATGETQYF. CDR3 in DNA: TGTGCCAGCAGTTACTCCGGGGCCACGGGGGAGACCCAGTACTTC.

This clonotype showed up just a few times. This rearrangement joins TRBV6-1 to TRBJ1-4; no clear D gene. The CDR3 loop spans 15 amino acids. The germline CDR1 and CDR2 sequences are MNHNS and SASEGT. V shed 0 bases and J shed 8 bases, with 13 bases lying between them. CDR3 loop: CASSEALSGSEKLFF. The CDR3 DNA is TGTGCCAGCAGTGAAGCGCTATCGGGGAGCGAAAAACTGTTTTTT.

The rearrangement links TRBV7-2 to TRBJ2-3; D gene uncertain. Trimming took 5 bases from V and 6 from J, leaving 9 bases between them. Germline V gives CDR1 SGHTA, CDR2 FQGNSA. The CDR3 runs 12 residues. The CDR3 DNA reads as TGTGCCAGCAGCCCCGTCGCGGATACGCAGTATTTT. It translates to CASSPVADTQYF.

V usage is TRBV12-3 or TRBV12-4 and J usage is TRBJ1-5; no definite D call. V lost 6 bases and J 2 bases, leaving 5 bases between the germline ends. The CDR3 totals 12 residues. The CDR3 coding sequence is TGTGCCAGCAGCCACGGCAATCAGCCCCAGCATTTT. Amino acids: CASSHGNQPQHF.

As DNA, the CDR3 is TGTGCCAGCAGCGGAGCGTCGGGGCGACGTCTAGGTGGCTACACCTTC. It specifies CASSGASGRRLGGYTF. The V and J genes are TRBV28 and TRBJ1-2; D might be TRBD1 (5 bases). V lost 6 bases to trimming and J lost 7 bases, with 24 bases between them. This CDR3 comprises 16 residues. CDR1 and CDR2 from the germline V gene are MDHEN and SYDVKM.

The chain couples TRBV20-1 to TRBJ1-5, with 10 bases lining up with TRBD1. This CDR3 contains 17 residues. Germline V CDR1 and CDR2: DFQATT, SNEGSKA (reference sequence). The V segment lost 5 bases and the J segment 0 bases; nucleotides outside the gene matches: 10. The CDR3 coding sequence is TGCAGTGCTTCCAGCGGGACAGGGGCTTATAGCAATCAGCCCCAGCATTTT. Protein: CSASSGTGAYSNQPQHF.

Turning to this clonotype: Mismatch with germline at one junction end may stem from a read error. The chain is built from TRBV7-3 and TRBJ2-1; 7 nucleotides agree with TRBD1. This CDR3 comprises 15 residues. The V gene's germline CDR1 is SGHTA and CDR2 FQGTGA. The DNA of the CDR3 is TGTGCCGGCAGCTTAATGGGACAGAGATACAATGAGCAGTTCTTC. Translation gives CAGSLMGQRYNEQFF.

About this clonotype: The conserved final phenylalanine or tryptophan is absent from the CDR3, which likely points to a read error. V usage is TRBV12-3 or TRBV12-4 and J usage is TRBJ2-1; D might be TRBD1 (5 bases). Trimming removed 5 bases at V and 7 bases at J, with 15 bases between. The CDR3 is 14 amino acids. The CDR3 protein is CASSPRAPGNEQFL. In DNA form, the CDR3 reads TGTGCCAGCAGTCCTCGGGCCCCAGGGAATGAGCAGTTCCTC.

V and J are TRBV2 and TRBJ1-1, with a tentative D call TRBD1 (6 bases). This CDR3 region has 12 residues. Per the germline V gene, CDR1 is SNHLY and CDR2 is FYNNEI. The ends were cut back, 5 bases at V and 8 bases at J, with 12 bases in the middle. The CDR3 here is CASSLTGSEAFF. CDR3 DNA sequence: TGTGCCAGCAGTTTAACAGGGTCGGAAGCTTTCTTT.